This T cell receptor beta chain was sequenced in a study of glioma-infiltrating T cells after dendritic cell vaccination (dated by TCRdb to 2016 to 2018). Describing the broader study: Of the approximately 15 glioblastoma patients in the cohort, all drawn from Phase I and II dendritic cell vaccination trials, 9 were newly diagnosed and 6 had recurrent disease. Between 2003 and 2012, the patients were given dendritic cell vaccination pulsed with autologous tumor lysate. The vaccine consisted of monocyte-derived dendritic cells cultured less than eight days with IL-4 and GM-CSF, then pulsed overnight with autologous tumor lysate. Three intradermal dendritic cell vaccine injections were administered to patients at biweekly intervals in the arm below the axilla. Deep sequencing of TCR beta CDR3 regions was used to quantify tumor-infiltrating lymphocyte content and compare tumor and blood repertoires in dendritic cell-vaccinated glioblastoma patients. Survival after dendritic cell vaccination was correlated with TCR sequencing metrics, including TIL content and tumor-blood repertoire overlap. Study-wide findings and limitations: TCR clonality showed no direct relationship with survival, which suggests that a diverse polyclonal response may matter. The response model built on TCR overlap across three groups was characterized as speculative, with prospective validation still needed. The cohort was small and heterogeneous, few patients had complete blood and tumor sets, and even fewer had initial-recurrent tumor pairs. Longer time to progression and overall survival after dendritic cell vaccination were predicted by higher estimated pretreatment TIL content.

Concerning this clone: What this receptor recognizes is not known. One base away there is no much larger clone; base qualities are not given.

Using the immunoSEQ assay, TCRB CDR3 regions were amplified from 2 to 2.5 micrograms of genomic DNA, or from all available DNA when less than that was on hand. The multiplex PCR employed 60 forward primers targeting TCR V beta segments and 13 reverse primers targeting J beta segments. Synthetic control templates were spiked into each sample at limiting dilution to estimate reads per starting template. Reads of 87 bp were generated by sequencing on the Illumina HiSeq System. In the source study's methods: PCR and sequencing errors were removed by a nearest neighbor algorithm that merged closely related sequences. TCR overlap was defined as the percentage of unique tumor TCR beta sequences that were also found in the peripheral blood of the same patient. Drawn from immuneACCESS, this table holds only the in-frame rearrangements with V and J called that TCRdb kept. Clones are partly lost; checked studies trace under half to an unresolved V gene and leave the rest unexplained. The DNA gave D and trimming, while V, J and clone size come from that table. Across this sample there are under 100,000 clones, with 79% seen only once. Clones ranked in the top ten supply approximately 6% of the sample.

Patients were selected on the basis of adequate residual fresh-frozen tumor tissue and more than two years of available survival data. Molecular status otherwise varied across the glioblastoma patients, but none of them carried an isocitrate dehydrogenase mutation. PBMC were collected before vaccination, two weeks after the third vaccination, and at tumor progression if progression occurred. Genomic DNA was extracted with the Qiagen DNeasy Blood extraction Kit. Inclusive of the bounding cysteine and phenylalanine, the CDR3 is 13 residues long. The only DNA kept is the CDR3, 39 bases in frame from the first base. V gives up 4 bases and J gives up 1 base, and the segment between their germline ends measures 8 bases. From a lookup of the germline V gene, CDR1 and CDR2 are MGHDK and SYGVNS.

This specimen consisted of blood, obtained before dendritic cell vaccination. This clonotype was sampled from a human donor with glioblastoma. The chain joins TRBV25-1 to TRBJ2-7; TRBD1 is a possible D gene, resting on 6 matching bases. The DNA sequence is as follows: TGTGCCAGCAGTGGGACAGCTTCCTACGAGCAGTACTTC. This gives the protein CASSGTASYEQYF.